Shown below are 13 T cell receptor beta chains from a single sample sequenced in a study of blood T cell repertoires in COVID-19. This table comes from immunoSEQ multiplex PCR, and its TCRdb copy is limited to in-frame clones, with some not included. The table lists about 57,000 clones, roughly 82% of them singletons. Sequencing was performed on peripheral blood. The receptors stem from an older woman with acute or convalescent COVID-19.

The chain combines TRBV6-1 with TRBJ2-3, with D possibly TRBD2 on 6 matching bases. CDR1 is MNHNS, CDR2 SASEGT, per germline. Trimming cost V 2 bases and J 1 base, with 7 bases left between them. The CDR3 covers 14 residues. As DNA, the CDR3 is TGTGCCAGCAGTGAAAGACTAGGCACAGATACGCAGTATTTT. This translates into CASSERLGTDTQYF.

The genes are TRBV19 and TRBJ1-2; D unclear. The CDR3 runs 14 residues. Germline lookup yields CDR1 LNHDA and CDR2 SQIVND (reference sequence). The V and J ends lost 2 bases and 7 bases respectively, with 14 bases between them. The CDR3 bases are TGTGCCAGTAGTATAACGGGTGGAGGGTCTGGCTACACCTTC. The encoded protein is CASSITGGGSGYTF.

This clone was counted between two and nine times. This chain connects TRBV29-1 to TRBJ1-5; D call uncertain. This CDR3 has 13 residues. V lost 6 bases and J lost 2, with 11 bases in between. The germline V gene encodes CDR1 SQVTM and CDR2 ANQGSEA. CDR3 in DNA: TGCAGCGTGTGTCAGCGGGGCAATCAGCCCCAGCATTTT. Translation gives CSVCQRGNQPQHF.

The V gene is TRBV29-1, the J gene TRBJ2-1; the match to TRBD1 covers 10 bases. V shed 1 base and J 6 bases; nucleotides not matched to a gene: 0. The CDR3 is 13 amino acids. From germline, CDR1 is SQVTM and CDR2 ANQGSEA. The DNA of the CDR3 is TGCAGCGTTGAAGGGGACAGGGGCAATGAGCAGTTCTTC. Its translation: CSVEGDRGNEQFF.

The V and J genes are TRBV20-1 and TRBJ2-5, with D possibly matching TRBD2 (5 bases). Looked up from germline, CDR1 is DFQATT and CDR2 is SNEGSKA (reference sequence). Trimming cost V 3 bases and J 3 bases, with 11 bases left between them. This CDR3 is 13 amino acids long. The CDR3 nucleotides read TGCAGTGCTAGTGCGCCAGCGGAAGAGACCCAGTACTTC. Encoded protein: CSASAPAEETQYF.

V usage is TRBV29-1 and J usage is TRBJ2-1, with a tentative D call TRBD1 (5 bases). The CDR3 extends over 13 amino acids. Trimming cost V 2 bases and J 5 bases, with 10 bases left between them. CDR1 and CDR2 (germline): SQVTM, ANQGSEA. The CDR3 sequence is CSVEPTVDNEQFF. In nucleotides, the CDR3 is TGCAGCGTTGAACCGACAGTAGACAATGAGCAGTTCTTC.

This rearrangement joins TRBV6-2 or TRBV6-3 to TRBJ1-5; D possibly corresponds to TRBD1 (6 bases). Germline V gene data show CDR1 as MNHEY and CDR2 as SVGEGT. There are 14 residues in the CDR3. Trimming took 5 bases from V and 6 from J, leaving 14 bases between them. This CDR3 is CASSGGQAAQPQHF. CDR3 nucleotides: TGTGCCAGCAGTGGGGGACAAGCCGCTCAGCCCCAGCATTTT.

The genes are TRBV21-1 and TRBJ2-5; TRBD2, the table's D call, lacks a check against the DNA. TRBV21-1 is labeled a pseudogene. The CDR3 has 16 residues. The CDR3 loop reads CASSKAGTSGGETQYF. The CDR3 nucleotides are TGTGCCAGCAGCAAAGCGGGGACTAGCGGGGGCGAGACCCAGTACTTC.

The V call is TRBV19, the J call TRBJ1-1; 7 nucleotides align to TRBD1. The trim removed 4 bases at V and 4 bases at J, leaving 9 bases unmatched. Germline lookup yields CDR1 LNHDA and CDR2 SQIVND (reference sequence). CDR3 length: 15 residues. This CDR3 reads CASSTNRGYFTEAFF. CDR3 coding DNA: TGTGCCAGTAGTACTAACAGGGGATACTTCACTGAAGCTTTCTTT.

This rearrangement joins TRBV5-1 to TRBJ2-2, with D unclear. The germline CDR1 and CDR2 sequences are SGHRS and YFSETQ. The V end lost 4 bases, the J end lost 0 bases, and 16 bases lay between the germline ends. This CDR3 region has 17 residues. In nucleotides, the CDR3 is TGCGCCAGCAGCCCACGGGTCCTCCCTGCGAACACCGGGGAGCTGTTTTTT. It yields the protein CASSPRVLPANTGELFF. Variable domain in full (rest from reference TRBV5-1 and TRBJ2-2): KAGVTQTPRYLIKTRGQQVTLSCSPISGHRSVSWYQQTPGQGLQFLFEYFSETQRNKGNFPGRFSGRQFSNSRSEMNVSTLELGDSALYLCASSPRVLPANTGELFFGEGSRLTVL.

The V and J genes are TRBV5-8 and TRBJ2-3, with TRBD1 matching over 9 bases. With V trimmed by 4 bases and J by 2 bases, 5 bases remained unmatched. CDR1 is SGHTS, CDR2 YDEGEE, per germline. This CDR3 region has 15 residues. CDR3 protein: CASSHGQGTTDTQYF. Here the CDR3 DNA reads TGTGCCAGCAGCCACGGACAGGGGACCACAGATACGCAGTATTTT.

CDR3 DNA: TGCAGCGCAAAAGGGGGGGGAAAGGAAGCTTTCTTT. Protein product: CSAKGGGKEAFF. This sequence joins TRBV29-1 and TRBJ1-1; D is possibly TRBD1 (6 bases). The CDR3 loop spans 12 amino acids. The germline V gene encodes CDR1 SQVTM and CDR2 ANQGSEA. V was clipped by 7 bases and J by 8 bases, with 17 bases between them.

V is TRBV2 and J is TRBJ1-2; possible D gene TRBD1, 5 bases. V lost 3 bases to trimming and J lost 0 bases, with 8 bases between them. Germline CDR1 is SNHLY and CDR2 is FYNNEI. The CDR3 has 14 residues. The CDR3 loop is CASSEDISNYGYTF. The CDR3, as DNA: TGTGCCAGCAGTGAGGACATTTCTAACTATGGCTACACCTTC.